A single sample gave rise to the 3 T cell receptor beta chains below, sequenced in a study of post-analysis software for immune sequencing data. Overall study results and limits: TRBV5-6, TRBV5-1 and TRBV20-1 were among roughly five TRBV segments more frequent in patients than controls.

No antigen has been assigned to these receptors. Unique molecular identifiers were built into the TCR beta cDNA libraries. One entry per CDR3 protein, called by TCRdb with MiXCR from the PCR reads. This sample yields 650,000 to 850,000 distinct CDR3 sequences, of which about half are seen a single time; 4.9% belongs to the top ten. The sample consisted of blood. The origin of the receptors is a girl aged 10 to 17 with multiple sclerosis.

This clonotype was counted a few times. The chain recombines TRBV12-3 or TRBV12-4 with TRBJ1-2; D unclear. With 4 bases removed from V and 8 bases from J, the gap between germline ends came to 14 bases. The CDR3 has 13 amino acids. CDR3 sequence: CASSSQSSRGYTF. As DNA, the CDR3 is TGTGCCAGCAGTTCCCAAAGTTCGCGGGGCTACACCTTC.

This clonotype showed up just a few times. The V call is TRBV6-5, the J call TRBJ2-3; 9 bases map to TRBD2. The junction had 7 bases not matched to a gene; V was cut back by 3 bases and J by 0 bases. CDR3 size: 17 residues. The V gene's germline CDR1 is MNHEY and CDR2 SVGAGI. The CDR3 nucleotides are TGTGCCAGCAGTTATAGGGCTAGCGGGATCAGCACAGATACGCAGTATTTT. Its translation is CASSYRASGISTDTQYF.

For the CDR3, the DNA is TGTGCCAGCTACCTCCCTTGGCGGGACGGGTACCAAGAGACCCAGTACTTC. Translating it yields CASYLPWRDGYQETQYF. V usage is TRBV12-3 or TRBV12-4 and J usage is TRBJ2-5; the D gene is possibly TRBD2 (6 bases). The CDR3 extends over 17 amino acids. Trimming shortened V by 8 bases and J by 0 bases, and 22 bases separated the two germline ends.